The rows below give T cell receptor beta chains drawn from one sample of a study of T-cell reconstitution after alpha-beta-depleted transplantation in children. TCRdb reprocessed the PCR reads via MiXCR and lists one record per CDR3 protein. The repertoire holds roughly 500,000 distinct CDR3 sequences, around 17% seen once, with over 3% in the top ten. The source was PBMCs from the stem cell graft donor, collected from the stem cell graft. The receptor source for this set is a human donor who donated a stem cell graft to a child with acute lymphoblastic leukemia. Each CDR3 is given with its conserved first and last residue. Each record gives: CDR3 length, clone size, J gene, V gene, D gene, CDR3 protein, CDR3 DNA. A D gene is named only where the DNA matches it firmly. The size field is filled for only some rows; it gives once, few, many or a size class.

>14|.|TRBJ1-5|TRBV3-1|.
CASTAGGSNQPQHF
TGTGCCAGCACCGCGGGGGGTAGCAATCAGCCCCAGCATTTT
>18|.|TRBJ2-5|TRBV6-5|TRBD1
CASTPWAGGDEAGETQYF
TGTGCCAGCACCCCATGGGCAGGGGGTGATGAGGCAGGCGAGACCCAGTACTTC
>12|.|TRBJ1-4|TRBV19|.
CASRSFGEKLFF
TGTGCCAGTAGAAGTTTTGGAGAAAAACTGTTTTTT
>13|.|TRBJ1-2|TRBV2|.
CASRFTEKYGYTF
TGTGCCAGCAGGTTCACAGAGAAATATGGCTACACCTTC
>13|few|TRBJ2-2|TRBV6-1|.
CASRKTNTGELFF
TGTGCCAGCAGGAAGACTAACACCGGGGAGCTGTTTTTT
>16|few|TRBJ2-7|TRBV20-1|TRBD2
CSAASGNPVGSYEQYF
TGCAGTGCTGCTAGCGGGAACCCCGTCGGGTCCTACGAGCAGTACTTC
>13|few|TRBJ2-7|TRBV5-6|.
CASSLGVVGEQYF
TGTGCCAGCAGCTTGGGGGTAGTCGGCGAGCAGTACTTC
>15|few|TRBJ1-4|TRBV4-1|.
CASSTVRGTNEKLFF
TGCGCCAGCAGCACCGTCAGGGGTACCAATGAAAAACTGTTTTTT
>12|.|TRBJ1-1|TRBV3-1|.
CASSQWSTEAFF
TGTGCCAGCAGCCAGTGGAGCACTGAAGCTTTCTTT
>15|few|TRBJ2-3|TRBV28|.
CASSPAGRATDTQYF
TGTGCCAGCAGCCCGGCCGGACGGGCCACAGATACGCAGTATTTT
>12|.|TRBJ2-5|TRBV30|.
CAWSFGQETQYF
TGTGCCTGGTCCTTCGGACAAGAGACCCAGTACTTC
>14|.|TRBJ2-5|TRBV5-1|TRBD1
CASRNRGAQETQYF
TGCGCCAGCCGAAACAGGGGCGCCCAAGAGACCCAGTACTTC
>16|.|TRBJ2-3|TRBV7-6|.
CASSRRGEAKRDTQYF
TGTGCCAGCAGCCGCAGGGGGGAGGCCAAGCGGGATACGCAGTATTTT
>13|few|TRBJ2-7|TRBV4-2|.
CASSQETPYEQYF
TGTGCCAGCAGCCAAGAGACGCCCTACGAGCAGTACTTC
>14|once|TRBJ1-5|TRBV7-8|.
CASSFTDSNQPQHF
TGTGCCAGCAGCTTTACAGATAGCAATCAGCCCCAGCATTTT
>14|once|TRBJ2-1|TRBV5-1|.
CASSPSVRNNGQFF
TGCGCCAGCAGCCCCTCGGTCAGGAACAATGGGCAGTTCTTC
>14|few|TRBJ1-1|TRBV7-9|TRBD1
CASRLDRGPGEAFF
TGTGCCAGCAGACTGGACAGGGGGCCCGGTGAAGCTTTCTTT
>15|few|TRBJ2-7|TRBV5-1|TRBD2
CASSQAGTSGIEQYF
TGCGCCAGCAGCCAGGCCGGGACTAGCGGGATTGAGCAGTACTTC
>15|.|TRBJ2-2|TRBV15|.
CATSSPGHPTGELFF
TGTGCCACCAGCAGTCCGGGACACCCCACCGGGGAGCTGTTTTTT
>14|.|TRBJ2-7|TRBV5-1|.
CASSLELASYEQYF
TGCGCCAGCAGCCTCGAACTCGCGTCCTACGAGCAGTACTTC
>15|.|TRBJ1-2|TRBV7-9|.
CASSLAGGTHYGYTF
TGTGCCAGCAGCTTAGCAGGGGGTACTCACTATGGCTACACCTTC
>14|few|TRBJ2-5|TRBV12-3/TRBV12-4|.
CASSSRVTQETQYF
TGTGCCAGCAGCAGCAGGGTCACCCAAGAGACCCAGTACTTC
>16|once|TRBJ1-1|TRBV29-1|.
CSVVRAAGEWDTEAFF
TGCAGCGTTGTTCGAGCCGCAGGGGAATGGGACACTGAAGCTTTCTTT
>16|.|TRBJ2-7|TRBV7-9|.
CASSLGMGRPSYEQYF
TGTGCCAGCAGCTTAGGTATGGGCCGACCCTCCTACGAGCAGTACTTC
>14|few|TRBJ2-5|TRBV20-1|.
CSARTEIRKETQYF
TGCAGTGCGAGGACTGAGATCCGAAAGGAGACCCAGTACTTC